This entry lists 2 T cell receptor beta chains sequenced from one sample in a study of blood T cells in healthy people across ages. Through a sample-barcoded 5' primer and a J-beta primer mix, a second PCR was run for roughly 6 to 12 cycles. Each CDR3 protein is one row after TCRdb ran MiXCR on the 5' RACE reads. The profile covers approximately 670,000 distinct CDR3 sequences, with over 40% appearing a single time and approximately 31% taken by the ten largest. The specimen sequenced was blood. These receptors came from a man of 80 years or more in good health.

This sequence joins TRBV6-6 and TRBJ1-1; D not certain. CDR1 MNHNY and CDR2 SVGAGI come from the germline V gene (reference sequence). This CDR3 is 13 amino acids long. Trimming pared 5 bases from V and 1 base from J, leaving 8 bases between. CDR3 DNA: TGTGCCAGCAGTAGGATGGGGAACACTGAAGCTTTCTTT. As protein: CASSRMGNTEAFF.

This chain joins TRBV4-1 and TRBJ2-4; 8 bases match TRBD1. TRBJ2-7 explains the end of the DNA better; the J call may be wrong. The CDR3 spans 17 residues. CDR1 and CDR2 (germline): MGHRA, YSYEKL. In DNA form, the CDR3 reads TGCGCCAGCAGCCATCAGATCATCCTCTCGACAGGGGACGAGCAGTACTTC. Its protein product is CASSHQIILSTGDEQYF.